This entry concerns a single TCR beta chain. These data originate in a study of CD8 T cells in Susac syndrome. When the RNA was reverse transcribed, random hexamers were used with an input of roughly 0.45 to 1 ug. An immunoSEQ multiplex PCR amplified TCR beta CDR3 over 54 Vbeta and 13 Jbeta. Each CDR3 protein gets one entry after TCRdb re-called the immunoSEQ multiplex PCR reads with MiXCR. This table has 150,000 to 180,000 distinct CDR3 sequences, 95% appearing once. This CDR3 contains 16 residues. Germline values: CDR1 SGHRS, CDR2 YFSETQ. Trimming removed 1 base at V and 0 bases at J, with 12 bases between.

This TCR was recovered from a human donor with Susac syndrome. The chain links TRBV5-1 to TRBJ2-3; perhaps TRBD1 as D (6 bases). Material for sequencing was CD4+ T cells from PBMCs. The CDR3, as DNA: TGCGCCAGCAGCTTGCAGGGGAGATCTAGCACAGATACGCAGTATTTT. Translation: CASSLQGRSSTDTQYF.